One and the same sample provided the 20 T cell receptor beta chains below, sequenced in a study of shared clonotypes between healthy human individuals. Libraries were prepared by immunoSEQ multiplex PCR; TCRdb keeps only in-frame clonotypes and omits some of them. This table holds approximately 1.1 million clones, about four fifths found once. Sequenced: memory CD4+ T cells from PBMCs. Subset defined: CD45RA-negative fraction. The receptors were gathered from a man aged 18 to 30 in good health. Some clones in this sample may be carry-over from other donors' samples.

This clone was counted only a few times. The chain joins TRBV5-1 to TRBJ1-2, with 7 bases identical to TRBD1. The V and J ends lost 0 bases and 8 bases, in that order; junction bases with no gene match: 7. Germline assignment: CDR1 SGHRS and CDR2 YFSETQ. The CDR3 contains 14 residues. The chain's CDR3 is CASSLVEGGMGYTF. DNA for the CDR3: TGCGCCAGCAGCTTGGTCGAAGGGGGCATGGGCTACACCTTC.

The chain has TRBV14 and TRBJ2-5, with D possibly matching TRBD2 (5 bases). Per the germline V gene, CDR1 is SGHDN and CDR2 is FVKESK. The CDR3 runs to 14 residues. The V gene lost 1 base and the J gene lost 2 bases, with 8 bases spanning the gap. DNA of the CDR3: TGTGCCAGCAGCCAAGTGGACTGGCAAGAGACCCAGTACTTC. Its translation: CASSQVDWQETQYF.

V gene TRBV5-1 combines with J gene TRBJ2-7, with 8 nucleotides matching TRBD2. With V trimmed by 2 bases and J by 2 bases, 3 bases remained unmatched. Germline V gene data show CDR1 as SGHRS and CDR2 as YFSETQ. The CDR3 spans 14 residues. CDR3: CASSFTGGPYEQYF. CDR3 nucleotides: TGCGCCAGCAGCTTTACGGGAGGGCCCTACGAGCAGTACTTC. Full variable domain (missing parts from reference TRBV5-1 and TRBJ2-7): KAGVTQTPRYLIKTRGQQVTLSCSPISGHRSVSWYQQTPGQGLQFLFEYFSETQRNKGNFPGRFSGRQFSNSRSEMNVSTLELGDSALYLCASSFTGGPYEQYFGPGTRLTVT.

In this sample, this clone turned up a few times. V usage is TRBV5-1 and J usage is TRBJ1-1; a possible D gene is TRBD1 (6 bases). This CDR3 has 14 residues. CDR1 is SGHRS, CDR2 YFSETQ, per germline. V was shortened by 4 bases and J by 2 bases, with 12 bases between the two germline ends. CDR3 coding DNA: TGCGCCAGCAGCCGAGGGGGGACTAACACTGAAGCTTTCTTT. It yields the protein CASSRGGTNTEAFF.

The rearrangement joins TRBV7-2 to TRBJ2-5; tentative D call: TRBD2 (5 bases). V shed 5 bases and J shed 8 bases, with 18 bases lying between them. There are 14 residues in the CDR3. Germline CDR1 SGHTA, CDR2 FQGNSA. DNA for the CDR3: TGTGCCAGCAGCCCCCCCGGCCTAGCTATAACCCAGTACTTC. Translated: CASSPPGLAITQYF.

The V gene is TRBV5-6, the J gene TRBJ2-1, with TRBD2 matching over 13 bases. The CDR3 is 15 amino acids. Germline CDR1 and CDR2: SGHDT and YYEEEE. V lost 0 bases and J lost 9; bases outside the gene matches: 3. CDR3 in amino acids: CASSLGLAGGGEQFF. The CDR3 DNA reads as TGTGCCAGCAGCTTGGGACTAGCGGGAGGCGGTGAGCAGTTCTTC.

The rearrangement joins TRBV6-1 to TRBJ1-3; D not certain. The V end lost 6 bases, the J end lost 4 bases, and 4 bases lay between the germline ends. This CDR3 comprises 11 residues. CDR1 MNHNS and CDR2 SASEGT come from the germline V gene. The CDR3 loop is CASSRGNTIYF. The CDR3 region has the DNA TGTGCCAGCAGCCGAGGAAACACCATATATTTT.

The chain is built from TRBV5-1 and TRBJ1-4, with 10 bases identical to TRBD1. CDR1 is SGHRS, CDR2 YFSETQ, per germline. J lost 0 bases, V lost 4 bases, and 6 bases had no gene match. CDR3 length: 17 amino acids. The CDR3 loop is CASSPGQGLSTNEKLFF. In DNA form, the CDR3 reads TGCGCCAGCAGCCCGGGACAGGGGCTTTCAACTAATGAAAAACTGTTTTTT.

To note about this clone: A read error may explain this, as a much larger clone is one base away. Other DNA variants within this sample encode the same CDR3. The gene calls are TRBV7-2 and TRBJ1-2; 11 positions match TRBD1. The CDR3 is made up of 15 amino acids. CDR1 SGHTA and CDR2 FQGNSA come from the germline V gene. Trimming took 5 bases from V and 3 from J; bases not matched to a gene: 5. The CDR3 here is CASSPRTGGDYGYTF. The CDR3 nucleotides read TGTGCCAGCAGCCCCCGGACAGGGGGCGACTATGGCTACACCTTC.

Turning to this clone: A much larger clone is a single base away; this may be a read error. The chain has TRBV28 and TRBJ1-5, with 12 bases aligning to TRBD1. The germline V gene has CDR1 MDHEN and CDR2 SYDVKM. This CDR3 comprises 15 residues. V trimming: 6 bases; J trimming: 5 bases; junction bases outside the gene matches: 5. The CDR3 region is CASRPGTGGDQPQHF. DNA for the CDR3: TGTGCCAGCAGGCCCGGGACAGGGGGCGATCAGCCCCAGCATTTT.

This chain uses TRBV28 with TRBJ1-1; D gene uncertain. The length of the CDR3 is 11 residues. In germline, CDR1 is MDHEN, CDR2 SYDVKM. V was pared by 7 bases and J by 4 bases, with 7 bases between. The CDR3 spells CASTSPTEAFF. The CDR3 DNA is TGTGCCAGCACCTCCCCCACTGAAGCTTTCTTT.

The CDR3 protein is CASRLTSGSYNEQFF. CDR3 sequence (DNA): TGCGCCAGCAGGTTGACTAGCGGGAGCTACAATGAGCAGTTCTTC. V gene TRBV5-1 combines with J gene TRBJ2-1; the match to TRBD2 covers 12 bases. In germline, CDR1 is SGHRS, CDR2 YFSETQ. CDR3 length equals 15 residues. Unmatched junction bases numbered 3, after V lost 5 bases and J lost 3 bases.

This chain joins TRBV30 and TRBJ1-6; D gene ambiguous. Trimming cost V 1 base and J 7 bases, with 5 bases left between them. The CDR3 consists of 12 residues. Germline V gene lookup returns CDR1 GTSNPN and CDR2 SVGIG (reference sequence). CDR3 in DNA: TGTGCCTGGAGTGCCAGAAATTCACCCCTCCACTTT. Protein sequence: CAWSARNSPLHF.

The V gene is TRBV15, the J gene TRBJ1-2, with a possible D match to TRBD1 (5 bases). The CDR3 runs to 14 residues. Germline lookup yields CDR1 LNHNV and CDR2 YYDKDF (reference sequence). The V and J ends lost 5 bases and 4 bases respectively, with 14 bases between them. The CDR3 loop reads CATSPSQGPYGYTF. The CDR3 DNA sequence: TGTGCCACCAGCCCCTCTCAGGGCCCCTATGGCTACACCTTC.

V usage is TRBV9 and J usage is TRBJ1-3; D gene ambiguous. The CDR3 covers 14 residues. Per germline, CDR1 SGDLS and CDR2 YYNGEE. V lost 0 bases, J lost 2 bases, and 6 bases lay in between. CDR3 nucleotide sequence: TGTGCCAGCAGCGTAGGGGTACCTGGAAACACCATATATTTT. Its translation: CASSVGVPGNTIYF.

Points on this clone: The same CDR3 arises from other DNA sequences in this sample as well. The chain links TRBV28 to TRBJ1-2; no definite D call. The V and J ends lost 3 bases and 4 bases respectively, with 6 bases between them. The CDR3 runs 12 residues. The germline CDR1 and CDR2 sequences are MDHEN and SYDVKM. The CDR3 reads CASSLTGYGYTF. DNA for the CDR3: TGTGCCAGCAGTTTGACCGGCTATGGCTACACCTTC.

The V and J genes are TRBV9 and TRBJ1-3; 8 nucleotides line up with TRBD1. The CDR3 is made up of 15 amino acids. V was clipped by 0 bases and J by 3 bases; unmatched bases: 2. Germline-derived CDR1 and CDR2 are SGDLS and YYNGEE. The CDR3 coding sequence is TGTGCCAGCAGCGTAGCGACAGGGGTTGGAAACACCATATATTTT. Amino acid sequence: CASSVATGVGNTIYF.

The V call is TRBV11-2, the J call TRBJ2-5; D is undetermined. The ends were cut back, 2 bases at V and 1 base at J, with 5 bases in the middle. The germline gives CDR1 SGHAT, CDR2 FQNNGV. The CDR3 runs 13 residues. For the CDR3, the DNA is TGTGCCAGCAGCTTATATCGCCAAGAGACCCAGTACTTC. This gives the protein CASSLYRQETQYF.

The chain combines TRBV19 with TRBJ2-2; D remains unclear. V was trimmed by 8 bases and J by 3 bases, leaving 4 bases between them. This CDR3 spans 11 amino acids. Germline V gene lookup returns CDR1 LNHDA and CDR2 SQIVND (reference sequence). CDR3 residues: CASGYTGELFF. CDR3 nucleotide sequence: TGTGCCAGTGGGTACACCGGGGAGCTGTTTTTT.

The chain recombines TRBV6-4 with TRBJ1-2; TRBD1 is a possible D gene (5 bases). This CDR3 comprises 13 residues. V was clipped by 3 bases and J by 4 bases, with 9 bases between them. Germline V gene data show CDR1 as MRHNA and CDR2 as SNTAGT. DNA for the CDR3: TGTGCCAGCAGTGATGACAGATCCTATGGCTACACCTTC. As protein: CASSDDRSYGYTF.